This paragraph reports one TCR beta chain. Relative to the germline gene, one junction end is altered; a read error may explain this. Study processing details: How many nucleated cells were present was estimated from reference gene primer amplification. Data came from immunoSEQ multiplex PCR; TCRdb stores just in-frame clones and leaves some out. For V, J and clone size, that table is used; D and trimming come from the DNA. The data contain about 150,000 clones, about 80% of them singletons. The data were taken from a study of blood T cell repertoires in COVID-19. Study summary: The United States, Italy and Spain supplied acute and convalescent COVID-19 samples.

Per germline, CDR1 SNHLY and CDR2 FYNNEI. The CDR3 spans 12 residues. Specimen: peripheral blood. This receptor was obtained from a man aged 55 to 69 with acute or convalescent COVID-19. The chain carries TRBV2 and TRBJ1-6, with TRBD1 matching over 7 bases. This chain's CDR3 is CASTGTDSPLHF. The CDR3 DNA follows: TGTGCCAGCACCGGGACAGATTCTCCCCTCCACTTT.